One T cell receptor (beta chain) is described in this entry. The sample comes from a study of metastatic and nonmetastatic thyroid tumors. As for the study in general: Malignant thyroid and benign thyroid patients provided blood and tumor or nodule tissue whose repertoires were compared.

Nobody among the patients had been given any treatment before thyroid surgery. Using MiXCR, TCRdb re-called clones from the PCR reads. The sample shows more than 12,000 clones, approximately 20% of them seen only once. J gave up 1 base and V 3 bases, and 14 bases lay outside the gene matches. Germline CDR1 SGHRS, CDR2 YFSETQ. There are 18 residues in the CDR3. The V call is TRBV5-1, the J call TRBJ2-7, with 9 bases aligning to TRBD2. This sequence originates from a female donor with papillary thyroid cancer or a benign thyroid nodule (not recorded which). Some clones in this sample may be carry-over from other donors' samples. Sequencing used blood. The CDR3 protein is CASSWVGWGTSSSYEQYF. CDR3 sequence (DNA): TGCGCCAGCAGCTGGGTAGGATGGGGGACTAGCAGTTCCTACGAGCAGTACTTC. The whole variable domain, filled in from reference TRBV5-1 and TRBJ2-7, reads KAGVTQTPRYLIKTRGQQVTLSCSPISGHRSVSWYQQTPGQGLQFLFEYFSETQRNKGNFPGRFSGRQFSNSRSEMNVSTLELGDSALYLCASSWVGWGTSSSYEQYFGPGTRLTVT.